The 14 T cell receptor beta chains below all came from one sample that was sequenced in a study of cytomegalovirus exposure and HLA in healthy donors. Primers for the PCR totalled 60 Vbeta and 13 Jbeta. The method was immunoSEQ multiplex PCR; TCRdb's version includes in-frame clones alone and lacks a portion of them. The repertoire holds some 130,000 clones, with 72% as singletons. The material sequenced was PBMCs. The receptors originated from a man aged 45-60 years in good health and CMV-seropositive.

Note on this clone: Compared with germline, one end of the junction differs, possibly owing to a read error. Written as DNA, the CDR3 is TGTGCCAGCAGTTACCCCTTGGGCGGGTTGAACTTC. Protein sequence: CASSYPLGGLNF. This chain links TRBV6-5 with TRBJ1-2; D is unclear. CDR3 length: 12 amino acids. Germline loops: CDR1 MNHEY, CDR2 SVGAGI.

The chain links TRBV6-6 to TRBJ1-1; D uncertain. The V end lost 8 bases, the J end lost 0 bases, and 10 bases lay between the germline ends. The CDR3 consists of 13 residues. In germline, CDR1 is MNHNY, CDR2 SVGAGI (reference sequence). The CDR3 nucleotides are TGTGCCAGCGGGCTACCCATGAACACTGAAGCTTTCTTT. Amino acids: CASGLPMNTEAFF.

The chain combines TRBV11-3 with TRBJ2-7; 9 bases agree with TRBD2. Per germline, CDR1 SGHNT and CDR2 YENEEA. The CDR3 length is 17 residues. The V and J ends lost 7 bases and 3 bases, in that order; junction bases with no gene match: 16. CDR3 coding DNA: TGTGCCAGCACCGCGAGCGCGGGAGGGCCTGAGGGCTACGAGCAGTACTTC. Its protein is CASTASAGGPEGYEQYF.

This clone appeared a single time. The chain's CDR3 is CASSSGGKSDYGYTF. CDR3 sequence (DNA): TGTGCCAGCAGCTCAGGGGGCAAAAGCGACTATGGCTACACCTTC. The J gene is TRBJ1-2, the V gene TRBV6-5; 8 bases line up with TRBD1. The CDR3 sequence is 15 residues long. Germline trimming cut 6 bases from V and 3 bases from J; bases unmatched to any gene: 9. CDR1 and CDR2 from the germline V gene are MNHEY and SVGAGI.

This clone showed up just a few times. The chain recombines TRBV27 with TRBJ1-1, with D hard to call. The germline V and J ends were trimmed by 3 bases and 5 bases, with 13 bases remaining between them. This CDR3 is built from 14 residues. Looked up from germline, CDR1 is MNHEY and CDR2 is SMNVEV (reference sequence). In nucleotides, the CDR3 is TGTGCCAGCAGTTTGCTTCTCTCGGGGACTGAAGCTTTCTTT. Translation: CASSLLLSGTEAFF.

The CDR3 protein is CASSYRQNSRPLHF. The CDR3 DNA reads TGTGCCAGCAGTTACCGGCAGAACAGTAGACCCCTCCACTTT. The chain uses TRBV6-5 and TRBJ1-6, with no clear D. CDR3 length: 14 amino acids. The germline gives CDR1 MNHEY, CDR2 SVGAGI. Trimming cost V 2 bases and J 12 bases, with 14 bases left between them.

In the case of this clone: At one end, the junction sequence differs from germline, possibly due to a read error. The gene calls are TRBV10-3 and TRBJ1-1; perhaps TRBD1 as D (5 bases). Germline CDR1 ENHRY, CDR2 SYGVKD. The CDR3 runs to 15 residues. CDR3 in amino acids: CASSYGRQGNTEAFF. CDR3 coding DNA: TGTGCCAGCAGTTACGGTAGGCAGGGGAACACTGAAGCTTTCTTT.

This chain links TRBV15 with TRBJ2-7; D may be TRBD2 (7 bases). There are 14 residues in the CDR3. The V and J ends lost 3 bases and 2 bases respectively, with 11 bases between them. From germline, CDR1 is LNHNV and CDR2 YYDKDF (reference sequence). CDR3 DNA: TGTGCCACCAGCAGGGACAGCGGGACCTACGAGCAGTACTTC. Its translation is CATSRDSGTYEQYF.

The gene calls are TRBV27 and TRBJ1-2; 8 bases match TRBD1. This CDR3 has 12 amino acids. Germline lookup yields CDR1 MNHEY and CDR2 SMNVEV (reference sequence). After removal of 5 bases from V and 8 bases from J, the junction contained 4 bases not matched to a gene. Here the CDR3 DNA reads TGTGCCAGCAGTCGAGACAGGGGAGGCTACACCTTC. Amino acid sequence: CASSRDRGGYTF.

This chain connects TRBV6-4 to TRBJ2-1; D perhaps matches TRBD1 (6 bases). Germline V CDR1 and CDR2: MRHNA, SNTAGT. Trimming pared 4 bases from V and 5 bases from J, leaving 12 bases between. There are 14 residues in the CDR3. The CDR3 DNA sequence: TGTGCCAGCAGTGTGGCTCAGGGGCACAATGAGCAGTTCTTC. Translated, it gives CASSVAQGHNEQFF.

This rearrangement joins TRBV11-2 to TRBJ2-3, with TRBD1 identical over 8 bases. Trimming cost V 0 bases and J 8 bases; bases outside gene matches: 7. Germline V gene sequence: CDR1 SGHAT, CDR2 FQNNGV. CDR3 length: 15 residues. The CDR3 spells CASSLDPRTGRTQYF. The CDR3 DNA is TGTGCCAGCAGCTTAGACCCCCGGACAGGGCGTACGCAGTATTTT.

This chain uses TRBV7-8 with TRBJ1-5; no firm D call. V lost 2 bases and J lost 3, with 14 bases in between. Germline V gives CDR1 SGHVS, CDR2 FQNEAQ. The CDR3 is 16 amino acids. The CDR3 coding sequence is TGTGCCAGCAGCTTAAAAGCGGCCGGATTCAATCAGCCCCAGCATTTT. It codes for CASSLKAAGFNQPQHF.

This clone was observed a few times. This chain uses TRBV7-6 with TRBJ1-1; 7 bases line up with TRBD1. The CDR3 runs to 15 residues. Germline CDR1 is SGHVS and CDR2 is FNYEAQ. V lost 2 bases, J lost 0 bases, and 3 bases stayed unmatched. CDR3: CASSLQQGMNTEAFF. The CDR3 nucleotides read TGTGCCAGCAGCTTACAACAGGGGATGAACACTGAAGCTTTCTTT.

V and J are TRBV10-3 and TRBJ1-5; D gene ambiguous. Looked up from germline, CDR1 is ENHRY and CDR2 is SYGVKD. The V gene lost 4 bases and the J gene lost 0 bases, with 7 bases spanning the gap. This CDR3 spans 14 amino acids. The chain's CDR3 is CAISGSFSNQPQHF. In nucleotides, the CDR3 is TGTGCCATCAGTGGTAGTTTTAGCAATCAGCCCCAGCATTTT.